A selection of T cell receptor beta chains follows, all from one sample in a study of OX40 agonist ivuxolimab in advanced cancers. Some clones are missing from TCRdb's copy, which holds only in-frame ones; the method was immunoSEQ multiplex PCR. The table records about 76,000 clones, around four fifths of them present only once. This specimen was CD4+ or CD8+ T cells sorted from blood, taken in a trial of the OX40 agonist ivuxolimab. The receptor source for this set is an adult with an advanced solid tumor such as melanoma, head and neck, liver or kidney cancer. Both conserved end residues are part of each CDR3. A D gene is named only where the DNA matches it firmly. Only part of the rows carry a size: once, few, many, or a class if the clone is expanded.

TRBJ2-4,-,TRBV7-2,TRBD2,TGTGCCAGCAGCTTAGTGACTAGCGGAGACATTCAGTACTTC,CASSLVTSGDIQYF
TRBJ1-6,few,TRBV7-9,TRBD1,TGTGCCAGCAGCTCGGGACAGGGTTATTCACCCCTCCACTTT,CASSSGQGYSPLHF
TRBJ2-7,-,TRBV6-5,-,TGTGCCAGCAGTTACTCACGGACCACAAGCTACGAGCAGTACTTC,CASSYSRTTSYEQYF
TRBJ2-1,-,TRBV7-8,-,TGTGCCAGCAGCACCTCTTTGTACAATGAGCAGTTCTTC,CASSTSLYNEQFF
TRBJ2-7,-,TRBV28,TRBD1,TGTGCCAGCAGTACATTACAGGGGGCAGGGCAGTACTTC,CASSTLQGAGQYF
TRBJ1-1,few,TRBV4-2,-,TGTGCCAGCAGGGACGGGGGGCAGGCTGAAGCTTTCTTT,CASRDGGQAEAFF
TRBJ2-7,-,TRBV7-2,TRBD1,TGTGCCAGCAGCTTAAAGGGGGCAGGGGGCTACGAGCAGTACTTC,CASSLKGAGGYEQYF
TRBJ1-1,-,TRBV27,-,TGTGCCAGCAGTTTAAGGACGAACACTGAAGCTTTCTTT,CASSLRTNTEAFF
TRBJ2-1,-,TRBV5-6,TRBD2,TGTGCCAGCACGCCGGGACTAGCGGGGGGGCGATCCTACAATGAGCAGTTCTTC,CASTPGLAGGRSYNEQFF
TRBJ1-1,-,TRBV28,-,TGTGCCAGCAGTTTCCTAGACTCGAACACTGAAGCTTTCTTT,CASSFLDSNTEAFF
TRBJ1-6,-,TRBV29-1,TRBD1,TGCAGCGCCAGGGAGACAGGGACCAATTCACCCCTCCACTTT,CSARETGTNSPLHF
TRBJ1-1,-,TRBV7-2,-,TGTGCCAGCAGCTCCGAGGGGTACACTGAAGCTTTCTTT,CASSSEGYTEAFF
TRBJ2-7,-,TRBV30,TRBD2,TGTGCCTGGAGTCCGGGGGGGGTACGTTCCTACGAGCAGTACTTC,CAWSPGGVRSYEQYF
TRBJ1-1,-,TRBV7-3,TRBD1,TGTGCCAGCAGCCGGGACAGGGCAGGCACTGAAGCTTTCTTT,CASSRDRAGTEAFF
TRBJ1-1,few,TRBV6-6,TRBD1,TGTGCCAGCAGTTACAGGGGGCACACTGAAGCTTTCTTT,CASSYRGHTEAFF
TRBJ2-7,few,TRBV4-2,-,TGTGCCAGCAGCCAAGACAGCGACGAGCAGTACTTC,CASSQDSDEQYF
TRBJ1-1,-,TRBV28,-,TGTGCCAGCAGTTTATCAATCGGTGGAGTTTGGAACACTGAAGCTTTCTTT,CASSLSIGGVWNTEAFF
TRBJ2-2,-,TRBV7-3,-,TGTGCCAGCAGCTTCTCCCGGGACGCTGGGGAGCTGTTTTTT,CASSFSRDAGELFF
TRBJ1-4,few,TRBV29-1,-,TGCAGCGCCCGCCGAGGGAGGGCAACTAATGAAAAACTGTTTTTT,CSARRGRATNEKLFF
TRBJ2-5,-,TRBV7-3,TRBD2,TGTGCCAGCAGCCCCGGGGGAGCGGGGGGTCAAGAGACCCAGTACTTC,CASSPGGAGGQETQYF
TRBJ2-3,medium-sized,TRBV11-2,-,TGTGCCAGCAGCCAAGGGGGAAGGGTGACAGATACGCAGTATTTT,CASSQGGRVTDTQYF
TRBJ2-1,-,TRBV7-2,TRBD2,TGTGCCAGCAGCTCTGACCCGGGACTAGCGGAGCAGTTCTTC,CASSSDPGLAEQFF
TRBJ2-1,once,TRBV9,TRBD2,TGTGCCAGCAGCGCCTCGGGCGCTAGCGGGCGCAATGAGCAGTTCTTC,CASSASGASGRNEQFF
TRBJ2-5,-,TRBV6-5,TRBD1,TGTGCCAGCAGTTACGGGACAGGGGCAGAGACCCAGTACTTC,CASSYGTGAETQYF
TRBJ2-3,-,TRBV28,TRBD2,TGTGCCAGCACCCTTGGACTAGCGGCTAGCACAGATACGCAGTATTTT,CASTLGLAASTDTQYF
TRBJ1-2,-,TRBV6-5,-,TGTGCCAGCAGCCCTTCCGGGCCAGCTGGCTACACCTTC,CASSPSGPAGYTF
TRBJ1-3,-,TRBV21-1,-,TGTGCCAGCAGCAAAGGGAGAGTCGACACCATATATTTT,CASSKGRVDTIYF
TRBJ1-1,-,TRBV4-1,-,TGCGCCAGCAGCCAAGATAGGGGCAGCTTGAACACTGAAGCTTTCTTT,CASSQDRGSLNTEAFF
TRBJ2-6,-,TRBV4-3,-,TGCGCCAGCAGCCAAGAGAGCTCTGGGGCCAACGTCCTGACTTTC,CASSQESSGANVLTF
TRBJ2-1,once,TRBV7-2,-,TGTGCCAGCAGCCGTAGCGGAATGAATGAGCAGTTCTTC,CASSRSGMNEQFF
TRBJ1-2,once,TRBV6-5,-,TGTGCCAGCAGTTACGGAGCGGAGAGCTATGGCTACACCTTC,CASSYGAESYGYTF
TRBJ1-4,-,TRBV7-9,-,TGTGCCAGCGCCAAGTCCCGGGAAACCACTGGAACTAATGAAAAACTGTTTTTT,CASAKSRETTGTNEKLFF
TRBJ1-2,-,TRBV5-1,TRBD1,TGCGCCAGCAGCTCACGACAGGGCCCTATTATTTATGGCTACACCTTC,CASSSRQGPIIYGYTF
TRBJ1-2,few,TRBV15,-,TGTGCCACCAGCAGAGATCGGACAGACTATGGCTACACCTTC,CATSRDRTDYGYTF
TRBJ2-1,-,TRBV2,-,TGTGCCAGCAGCTGGGGAGAGCAGTTCTTC,CASSWGEQFF
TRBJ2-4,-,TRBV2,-,TGTGCCAGCAGTGAAAGGGGTGGGGGCATTCAGTACTTC,CASSERGGGIQYF
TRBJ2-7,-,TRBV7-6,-,TGTGCCAGCAGCTTAGGTAGGGGTATAGCCTACGAGCAGTACTTC,CASSLGRGIAYEQYF